The text below deals with one TCR beta chain. These data originate in a study of blood T cell repertoires in COVID-19. The overall study: The cDNA or gDNA used as material had been derived from T cells, B-cell-depleted T cells, or PBMCs.

In the authors' methods: Reference gene primer amplification yielded estimated nucleated cell counts. TCRdb keeps only in-frame clones here, not all; method: immunoSEQ multiplex PCR. Clone size and V and J calls were adopted from that table, with D and trimming inferred from the DNA. Of approximately 200,000 clones in the sample, 88% were seen once. Sequencing was carried out using peripheral blood. The origin of this receptor is an older man with acute or convalescent COVID-19.

This CDR3 is CASSVLGDLMNTEAFF. CDR3 nucleotide sequence: TGTGCCAGCAGCGTTCTAGGGGATCTTATGAACACTGAAGCTTTCTTT. V usage is TRBV11-2 and J usage is TRBJ1-1; weak D call: TRBD1 (5 bases). This CDR3 spans 16 amino acids. CDR1 SGHAT and CDR2 FQNNGV come from the germline V gene. Trimming cost V 5 bases and J 0 bases, with 16 bases left between them.